Below, one T cell receptor beta chain is given with its context. TCR cDNA, made by 5'RACE template switching, carried an added universal primer site and UMIs. One entry per CDR3 protein, called by TCRdb with MiXCR from the 5' RACE reads. The sample consists of 620,000 or so distinct CDR3 sequences, about 12% of them appearing once. From germline, CDR1 is MDHEN and CDR2 SYDVKM. This CDR3 spans 15 amino acids. Trimming took 1 base from V and 8 from J; bases not matched to a gene: 4. The sample originates from a study of T cells after yellow fever vaccination. The V gene is TRBV28, the J gene TRBJ2-1; TRBD2 matches at 11 bases. The input for sequencing was PBMCs, taken on the day of the yellow fever booster vaccination. The TCR comes from a man aged 25 to 40 who received the YFV17D yellow fever vaccine. CDR3: CASSLSLAGAYEQFF. As DNA, the CDR3 is TGTGCCAGCAGTTTATCACTAGCGGGAGCCTATGAGCAGTTCTTC. Variable domain in full (rest from reference TRBV28 and TRBJ2-1): DVKVTQSSRYLVKRTGEKVFLECVQDMDHENMFWYRQDPGLGLRLIYFSYDVKMKEKGDIPEGYSVSREKKERFSLILESASTNQTSMYLCASSLSLAGAYEQFFGPGTRLTVL.